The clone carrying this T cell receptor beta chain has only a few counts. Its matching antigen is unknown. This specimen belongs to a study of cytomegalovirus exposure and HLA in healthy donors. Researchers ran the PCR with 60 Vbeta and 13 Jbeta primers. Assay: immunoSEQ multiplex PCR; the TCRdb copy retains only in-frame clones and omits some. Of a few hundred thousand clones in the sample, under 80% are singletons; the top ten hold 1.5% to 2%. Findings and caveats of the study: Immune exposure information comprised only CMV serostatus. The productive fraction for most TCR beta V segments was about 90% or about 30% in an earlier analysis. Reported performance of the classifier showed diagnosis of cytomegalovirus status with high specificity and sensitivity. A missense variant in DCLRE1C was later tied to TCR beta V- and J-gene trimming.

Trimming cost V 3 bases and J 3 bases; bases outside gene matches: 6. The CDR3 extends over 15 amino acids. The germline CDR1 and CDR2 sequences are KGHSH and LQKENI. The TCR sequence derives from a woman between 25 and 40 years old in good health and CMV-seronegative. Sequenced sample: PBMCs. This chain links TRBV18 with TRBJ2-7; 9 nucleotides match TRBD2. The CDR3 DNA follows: TGTGCCAGCTCACCCGGATGGACTAGCGACTACGAGCAGTACTTC. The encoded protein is CASSPGWTSDYEQYF.